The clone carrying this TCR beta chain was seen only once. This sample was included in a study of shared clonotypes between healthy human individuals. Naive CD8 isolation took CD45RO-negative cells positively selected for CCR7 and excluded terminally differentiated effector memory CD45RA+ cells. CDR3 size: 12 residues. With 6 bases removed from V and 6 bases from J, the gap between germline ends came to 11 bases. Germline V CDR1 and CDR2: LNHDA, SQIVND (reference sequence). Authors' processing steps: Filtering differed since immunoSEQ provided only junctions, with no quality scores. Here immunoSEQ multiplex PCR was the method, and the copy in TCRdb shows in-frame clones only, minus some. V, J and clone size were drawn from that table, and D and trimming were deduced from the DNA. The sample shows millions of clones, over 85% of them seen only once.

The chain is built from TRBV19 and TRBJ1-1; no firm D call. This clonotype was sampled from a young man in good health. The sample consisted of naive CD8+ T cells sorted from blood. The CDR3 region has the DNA TGTGCCAGTAGGAAAGGTATTGCTGAAGCTTTCTTT. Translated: CASRKGIAEAFF.